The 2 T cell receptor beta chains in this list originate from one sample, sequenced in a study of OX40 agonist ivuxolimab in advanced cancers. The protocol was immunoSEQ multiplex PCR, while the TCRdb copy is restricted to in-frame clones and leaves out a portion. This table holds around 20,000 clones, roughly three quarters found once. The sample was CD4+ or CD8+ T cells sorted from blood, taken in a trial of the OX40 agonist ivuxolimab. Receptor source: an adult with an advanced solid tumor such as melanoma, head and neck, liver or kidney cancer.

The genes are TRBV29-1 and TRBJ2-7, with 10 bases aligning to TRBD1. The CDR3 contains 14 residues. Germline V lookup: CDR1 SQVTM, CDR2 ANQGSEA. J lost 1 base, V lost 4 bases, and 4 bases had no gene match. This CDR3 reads CSVVPGQGSYEQYF. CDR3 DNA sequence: TGCAGCGTTGTACCGGGACAGGGGTCCTACGAGCAGTACTTC.

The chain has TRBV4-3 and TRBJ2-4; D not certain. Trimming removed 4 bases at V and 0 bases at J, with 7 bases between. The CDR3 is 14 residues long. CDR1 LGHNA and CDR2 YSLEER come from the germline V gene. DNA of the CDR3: TGCGCCAGCAGCCCCGGAATAGCCAAAAACATTCAGTACTTC. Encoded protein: CASSPGIAKNIQYF.